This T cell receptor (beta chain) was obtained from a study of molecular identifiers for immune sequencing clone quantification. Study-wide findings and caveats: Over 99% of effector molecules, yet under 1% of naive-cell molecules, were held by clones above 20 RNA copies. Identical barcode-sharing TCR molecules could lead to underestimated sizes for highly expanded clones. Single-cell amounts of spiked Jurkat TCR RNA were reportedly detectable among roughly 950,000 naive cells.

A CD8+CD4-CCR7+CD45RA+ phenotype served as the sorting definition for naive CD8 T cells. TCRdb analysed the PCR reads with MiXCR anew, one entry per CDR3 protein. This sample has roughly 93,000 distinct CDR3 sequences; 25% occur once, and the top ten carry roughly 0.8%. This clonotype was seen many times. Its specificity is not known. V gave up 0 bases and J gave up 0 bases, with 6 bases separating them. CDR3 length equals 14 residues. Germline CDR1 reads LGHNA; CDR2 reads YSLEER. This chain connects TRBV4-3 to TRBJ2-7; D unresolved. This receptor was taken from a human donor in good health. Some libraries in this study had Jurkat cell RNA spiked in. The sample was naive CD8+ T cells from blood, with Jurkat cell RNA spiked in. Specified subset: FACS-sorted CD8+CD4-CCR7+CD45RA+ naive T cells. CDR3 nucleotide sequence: TGCGCCAGCAGCCAAGAGGCTGGCTCCTACGAGCAGTACTTC. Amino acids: CASSQEAGSYEQYF.